These T cell receptor beta chains were read from a single sample in a study of regulatory T cells in long-lasting Graves disease. TCRdb redid the calling of the multiplex PCR reads with MiXCR, one entry per CDR3 protein. The table records under 800,000 distinct CDR3 sequences, under 20% of them present only once. This same sample was also taken into another study, of T cells in Graves' hyperthyroidism and ophthalmopathy.

Source: peripheral blood mononuclear cells (PBMCs), taken at new diagnosis, from a patient treated with antithyroid drugs. Every receptor here comes from a woman in her twenties or thirties with Graves disease. CDR3s include the opening cysteine and the closing phenylalanine or tryptophan. D genes are given only for firm matches. Expanded clones are given a class, and other clones once, few, many or no size at all.

v_call	j_call	clone_size	d_call	cdr3_nt	cdr3_aa
TRBV19	TRBJ1-5	.	.	TGTGCCAGTAGTATAGTTCCGGGAAATCAGCCCCAGCATTTT	CASSIVPGNQPQHF
TRBV2	TRBJ2-5	many	.	TGTGCCAGCAGTGAACAGGGGCTAAAGACCCAGTACTTC	CASSEQGLKTQYF
TRBV5-1	TRBJ1-1	many	TRBD1	TGCGCCAGCAGCGTCCAGCAGGGGGTTGTGGCTGAAGCTTTCTTT	CASSVQQGVVAEAFF
TRBV20-1	TRBJ1-5	few	.	TGCAGTGCCCGAGAACACGACCCGATTATTCAACAGCGTCCCAATCAGCCCCAGCATTTT	CSAREHDPIIQQRPNQPQHF
TRBV2	TRBJ2-3	.	.	TGTGCCAGCAGTGAAGAGGAGGACTTTTCCGCAGATACGCAGTATTTT	CASSEEEDFSADTQYF
TRBV4-1	TRBJ1-5	.	TRBD1	TGCGCCAGCAGCCAGAGGGGGCAGACAGATTCTAATCAGCCCCAGCATTTT	CASSQRGQTDSNQPQHF
TRBV6-2/TRBV6-3	TRBJ1-1	many	.	TGTGCCAGCAGCTTACAGCGGAACACTGAAGCTTTCTTT	CASSLQRNTEAFF
TRBV7-2	TRBJ2-5	.	.	TGTGCCGGCAGCTTGACAGATTACCAAGAGACCCAGTACTTC	CAGSLTDYQETQYF
TRBV19	TRBJ2-2	.	.	TGTGCCAGTAGTATCCACTACTTAGGCACCGGGGAGCTGTTTTTT	CASSIHYLGTGELFF
TRBV10-3	TRBJ2-5	many	.	TGTGCCATCAGTGAACTAGAGACCCAGTACTTC	CAISELETQYF
TRBV7-9	TRBJ2-7	.	TRBD2	TGTGCCAGCACCCCTTCGGGGGGGGTCGTCCACGAGCAGTACTTC	CASTPSGGVVHEQYF
TRBV9	TRBJ2-2	.	TRBD1	TGTGCCAGCAGCGTACGGACAGGGGGTTCCGGGGAGCTGTTTTTT	CASSVRTGGSGELFF
TRBV2	TRBJ1-2	many	.	TGTGCCAGCAGACCGGACGGCCATGGCTACACCTTC	CASRPDGHGYTF
TRBV9	TRBJ1-2	.	.	TGTGCCAGCAGCCTCGGCGACACCTACGACTATGGCTACACCTTC	CASSLGDTYDYGYTF
TRBV2	TRBJ2-2	.	TRBD2	TGTGCCAGCACCCGGACTAGCGGGAATCGTTGGACCGGGGAGCTGTTTTTT	CASTRTSGNRWTGELFF
TRBV7-2	TRBJ2-1	few	TRBD2	TGTGCCAGCAGCTTTATTTTAGCGGGAGGGGGTGAGCAGTTCTTC	CASSFILAGGGEQFF
TRBV7-8	TRBJ1-2	few	TRBD1	TGTGCCAGCAGCTTAGCGGACAGGGGGCTTATCTACACCTTC	CASSLADRGLIYTF
TRBV6-1	TRBJ1-1	few	TRBD1	TGTGCCGGCCGGGACAGGGAAATTGCTTTCTTT	CAGRDREIAFF
TRBV18	TRBJ1-1	few	TRBD1	TGTGCCAGCTCACCAGACAGGGGGATGAACACTGAAGCTTTCTTT	CASSPDRGMNTEAFF
TRBV20-1	TRBJ2-3	few	.	TGCAGTACATACAGGCTCCTGTATCGTACCACAGATACGCAGTATTTT	CSTYRLLYRTTDTQYF
TRBV11-2	TRBJ1-1	.	.	TGTGCCAGCAGCTCTGACACCTACACTGAAGCTTTCTTT	CASSSDTYTEAFF
TRBV20-1	TRBJ1-5	many	TRBD1	TGCAGTGCTAGAGAAATAACAGGGGGCCAGCCCCAGCATTTT	CSAREITGGQPQHF
TRBV5-1	TRBJ2-7	many	.	TGCGCCAGCAGCTTGTTTATAGGGTCCGCGTCGGAGCAGTACTTC	CASSLFIGSASEQYF
TRBV7-9	TRBJ2-7	many	.	TGTGCCAGCAGCGGGGGGACAGTCGGATACGAGCAGTACTTC	CASSGGTVGYEQYF
TRBV7-2	TRBJ1-1	many	TRBD1	TGTGCCAGCAGCGACACCGGGACAGGGTTCACTGAAGCTTTCTTT	CASSDTGTGFTEAFF
TRBV5-1	TRBJ1-1	.	.	TGCGCCAGCAGCACGGAGGGCGGAACGAACACTGAAGCTTTCTTT	CASSTEGGTNTEAFF
TRBV2	TRBJ2-1	many	.	TGTGCCAGCAGTGAAGAGGGCGGGATCAATGAGCAGTTCTTC	CASSEEGGINEQFF
TRBV28	TRBJ2-7	many	.	TGTGCCAGCAGTTTAATCTATACGGGCGGGACCTACGAGCAGTACTTC	CASSLIYTGGTYEQYF
TRBV2	TRBJ1-2	many	TRBD1	TGTGCCAGCAGAGAGGACAGGACGGATGGCTACACCTTC	CASREDRTDGYTF
TRBV19	TRBJ2-7	.	TRBD1	TGTGCCAGCAGCCCCACCCTCGGGACAGGAGAGCAGTACTTC	CASSPTLGTGEQYF
TRBV7-8	TRBJ1-6	many	.	TGTGCCAGCAGCTTATATAGCTCCTATAATTCACCCCTCCACTTT	CASSLYSSYNSPLHF